This T cell receptor beta chain was sequenced for a study of immune characterization of retroperitoneal liposarcoma. TCRdb reanalysed the PCR reads using MiXCR and keeps one entry per CDR3 protein. Here the sample spans some 7,000 distinct CDR3 sequences, around 40% being singletons. There are 17 residues in the CDR3. Germline CDR1 reads MNHNY; CDR2 reads SVGAGI (reference sequence). V was shortened by 0 bases and J by 10 bases, with 22 bases between the two germline ends. The sample consisted of tumor tissue. The V gene is TRBV6-6, the J gene TRBJ2-1; perhaps TRBD1 as D (7 bases). This receptor was obtained from a male donor with retroperitoneal liposarcoma. This chain's CDR3 is CASSYSTPGQGGYEQFF. CDR3 DNA sequence: TGTGCCAGCAGTTACTCGACCCCGGGCCAGGGGGGCTACGAGCAGTTCTTC.